Described below is a single TCR beta chain sequence and its context. Trimming removed 3 bases from V and 0 bases from J; junction bases left unmatched: 10. From germline, CDR1 is MNHEY and CDR2 SMNVEV (reference sequence). This CDR3 region has 18 residues. Methods used by the authors: Amplification of reference gene primers was used by the study to estimate nucleated cell counts. The data were produced by immunoSEQ multiplex PCR, yet TCRdb's version contains in-frame clones alone and is incomplete. V, J and clone size were drawn from that table, and D and trimming were deduced from the DNA. The table records some 35,000 clones, roughly four fifths of them present only once. This sample was included in a study of blood T cell repertoires in COVID-19. Study-level information: Whether acute or convalescent, the COVID-19 samples came from the United States, Italy and Spain. T cells, B-cell-depleted T cells, or PBMCs supplied cDNA or gDNA.

This receptor was obtained from a man at least 80 years old with active or convalescent COVID-19. This rearrangement joins TRBV27 to TRBJ2-1; 8 bases align to TRBD2. The specimen sequenced was peripheral blood. CDR3 loop: CASSLRGRPTSSYNEQFF. In nucleotides, the CDR3 is TGTGCCAGCAGTTTGCGCGGGAGGCCTACGAGCTCCTACAATGAGCAGTTCTTC.